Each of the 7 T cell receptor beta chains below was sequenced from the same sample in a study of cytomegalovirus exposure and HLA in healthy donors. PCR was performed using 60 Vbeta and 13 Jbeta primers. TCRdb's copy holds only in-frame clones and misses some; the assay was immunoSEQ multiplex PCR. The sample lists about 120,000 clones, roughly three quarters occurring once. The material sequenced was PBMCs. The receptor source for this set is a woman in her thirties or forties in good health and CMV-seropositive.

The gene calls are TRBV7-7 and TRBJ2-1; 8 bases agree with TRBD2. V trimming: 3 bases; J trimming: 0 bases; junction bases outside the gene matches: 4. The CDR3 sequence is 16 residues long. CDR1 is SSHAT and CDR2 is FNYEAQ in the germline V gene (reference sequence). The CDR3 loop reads CASSLVGGASYNEQFF. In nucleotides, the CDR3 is TGTGCCAGCAGCTTGGTCGGGGGGGCCTCCTACAATGAGCAGTTCTTC.

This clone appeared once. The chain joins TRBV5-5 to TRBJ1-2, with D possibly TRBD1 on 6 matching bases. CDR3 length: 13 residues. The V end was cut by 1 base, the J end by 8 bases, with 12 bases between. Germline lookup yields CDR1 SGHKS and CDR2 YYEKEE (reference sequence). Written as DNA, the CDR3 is TGTGCCAGCAGCTTGATTTCAGGGGTCGGCTACACCTTC. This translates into CASSLISGVGYTF.

The CDR3 region has the DNA TGTGCCAGCAGTCCACCGGGACAGGGACATGGCTACACCTTC. It codes for CASSPPGQGHGYTF. The rearrangement uses TRBV28 and TRBJ1-2, with TRBD1 matching over 9 bases. The germline gives CDR1 MDHEN, CDR2 SYDVKM. CDR3 size: 14 residues. The J segment lost 6 bases and the V segment lost 5 bases, leaving 7 bases of the junction unmatched.

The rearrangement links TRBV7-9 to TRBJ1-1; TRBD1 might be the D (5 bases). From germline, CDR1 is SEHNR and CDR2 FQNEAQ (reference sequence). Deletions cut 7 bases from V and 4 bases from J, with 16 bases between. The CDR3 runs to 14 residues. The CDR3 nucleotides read TGTGCCAGCACCCTAGGGGCAGCCGCCACTGAAGCTTTCTTT. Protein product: CASTLGAAATEAFF.

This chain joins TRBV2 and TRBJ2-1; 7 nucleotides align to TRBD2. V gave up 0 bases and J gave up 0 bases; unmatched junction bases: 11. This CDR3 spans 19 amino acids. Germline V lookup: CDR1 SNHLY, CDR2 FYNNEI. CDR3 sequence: CASSEALAGVLSSYNEQFF. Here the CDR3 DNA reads TGTGCCAGCAGTGAAGCGCTCGCGGGGGTCCTCAGCTCCTACAATGAGCAGTTCTTC.

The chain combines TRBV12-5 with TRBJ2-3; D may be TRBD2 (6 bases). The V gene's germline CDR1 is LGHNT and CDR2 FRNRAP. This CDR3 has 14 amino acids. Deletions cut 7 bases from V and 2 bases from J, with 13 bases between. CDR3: CASAWGVLTDTQYF. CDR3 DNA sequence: TGTGCTAGTGCATGGGGGGTGCTCACAGATACGCAGTATTTT.

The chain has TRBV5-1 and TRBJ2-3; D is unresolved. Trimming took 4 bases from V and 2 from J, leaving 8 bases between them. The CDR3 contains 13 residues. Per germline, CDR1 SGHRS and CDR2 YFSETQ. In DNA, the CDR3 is TGCGCCAGCAGCCTCTCTAACACAGATACGCAGTATTTT. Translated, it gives CASSLSNTDTQYF. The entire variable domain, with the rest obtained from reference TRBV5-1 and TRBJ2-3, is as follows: KAGVTQTPRYLIKTRGQQVTLSCSPISGHRSVSWYQQTPGQGLQFLFEYFSETQRNKGNFPGRFSGRQFSNSRSEMNVSTLELGDSALYLCASSLSNTDTQYFGPGTRLTVL.